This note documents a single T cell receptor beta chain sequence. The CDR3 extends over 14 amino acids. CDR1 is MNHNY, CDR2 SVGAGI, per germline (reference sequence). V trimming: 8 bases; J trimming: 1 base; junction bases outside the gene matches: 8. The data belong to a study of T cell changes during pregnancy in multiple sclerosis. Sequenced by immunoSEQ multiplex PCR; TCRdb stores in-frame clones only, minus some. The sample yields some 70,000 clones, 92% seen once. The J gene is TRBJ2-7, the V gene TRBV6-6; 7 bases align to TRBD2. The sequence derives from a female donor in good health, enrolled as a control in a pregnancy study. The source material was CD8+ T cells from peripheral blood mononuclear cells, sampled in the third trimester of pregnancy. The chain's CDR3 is CASGRGDGSYEQYF. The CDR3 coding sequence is TGTGCCAGCGGTCGGGGGGATGGGTCCTACGAGCAGTACTTC.